This T cell receptor (beta chain) was retrieved from a study of blood T cell repertoires in COVID-19. Study context: Cohort 3 recovery required two negative PCRs, clearance, or symptom resolution.

The CDR3 sequence is 13 residues long. V lost 3 bases, J lost 8 bases, and 16 bases lay in between. Germline CDR1 DFQATT, CDR2 SNEGSKA (reference sequence). TCRdb's table, derived via immunoSEQ multiplex PCR, lists solely in-frame clones and lacks some. The data show fewer than 250,000 clones, 86% seen once. This sequence originates from a woman in her thirties or forties in a cohort exposed to, infected with or recovered from COVID-19 (not recorded which). Sample: PBMCs or T cells enriched from blood (not recorded which). V usage is TRBV20-1 and J usage is TRBJ1-1; no definite D call. The CDR3 loop is CSASGTADLEAFF. The CDR3 DNA reads TGCAGTGCTAGTGGTACAGCAGATCTAGAAGCTTTCTTT.